Listed below are T cell receptor beta chains from one sample, sequenced in a study of blood T cells in healthy people across ages. TCRdb re-derived calls from the 5' RACE reads in MiXCR, one entry per CDR3 protein. The sample includes about 810,000 distinct CDR3 sequences, around 34% of them seen just once. The specimen sequenced was blood. These receptors all come from a man between 18 and 35 years old in good health. Each CDR3 is given with its conserved first and last residue. Each record gives: D gene, J gene, V gene, clone size, CDR3 protein, CDR3 DNA. A D gene is named only where the DNA matches it firmly. Size values are once, few and many counts, or a class for expanded clones, and some rows have none.

-	TRBJ2-1	TRBV27	few	CASVPGYGNEQFF	TGTGCCAGCGTACCGGGCTACGGGAATGAGCAGTTCTTC
-	TRBJ2-3	TRBV6-1	-	CASTPWLGGKLTSTDTQYF	TGTGCCAGCACTCCCTGGTTAGGGGGAAAACTCACTAGCACAGATACGCAGTATTTT
-	TRBJ2-4	TRBV7-9	-	CASSRAENGNIQYF	TGTGCCAGCAGCAGGGCCGAGAATGGGAACATTCAGTACTTC
-	TRBJ1-5	TRBV4-2	-	CASSPTVNIRNQPQHF	TGTGCCAGCAGCCCCACCGTAAACATACGCAATCAGCCCCAGCATTTT
-	TRBJ2-5	TRBV7-2	many	CASRGGGYQETQYF	TGTGCCAGCCGCGGTGGGGGTTACCAAGAGACCCAGTACTTC
-	TRBJ2-5	TRBV20-1	many	CSASKMGVEETQYF	TGCAGTGCTAGTAAAATGGGGGTGGAAGAGACCCAGTACTTC
-	TRBJ1-1	TRBV5-5	-	CASSGTGLMNTEAFF	TGTGCCAGCAGCGGTACGGGACTCATGAACACTGAAGCTTTCTTT
TRBD2	TRBJ2-1	TRBV27	-	CASSSGLAGREQFF	TGTGCCAGCAGTTCGGGACTAGCGGGGAGAGAGCAGTTCTTC
-	TRBJ1-2	TRBV2	many	CASSEELRRPNYGYTF	TGTGCCAGCAGTGAAGAGTTAAGAAGACCTAACTATGGCTACACCTTC
-	TRBJ1-4	TRBV10-3	few	CAISESQTGYNEKLFF	TGTGCCATCAGTGAGTCGCAGACAGGATATAATGAAAAACTGTTTTTT
-	TRBJ1-5	TRBV2	-	CASSSSRRGDQPQHF	TGTGCCAGCAGTAGTAGCAGACGGGGCGATCAGCCCCAGCATTTT
TRBD2	TRBJ2-5	TRBV5-1	-	CASSFLLAEIYNEQYF	TGCGCCAGCAGCTTCCTCCTAGCGGAGATCTACAATGAGCAGTACTTC
-	TRBJ1-1	TRBV29-1	-	CSVTKGGNTEAFF	TGCAGCGTTACTAAGGGTGGAAACACTGAAGCTTTCTTT
TRBD1	TRBJ1-1	TRBV3-1	-	CASSQGTGAMNTEAFF	TGTGCCAGCAGCCAAGGGACAGGGGCCATGAACACTGAAGCTTTCTTT
-	TRBJ2-2	TRBV20-1	once	CSARSYRNTGELFF	TGCAGTGCTAGATCTTACCGGAACACCGGGGAGCTGTTTTTT
-	TRBJ1-5	TRBV12-3/TRBV12-4	once	CASSLWGAGSNQPQHF	TGTGCCAGCAGTTTATGGGGGGCGGGTAGCAATCAGCCCCAGCATTTT
TRBD1	TRBJ2-3	TRBV12-3/TRBV12-4	few	CASSPYGQGVTDTQYF	TGTGCCAGCAGCCCTTACGGACAGGGGGTCACAGATACGCAGTATTTT
-	TRBJ2-5	TRBV28	-	CASSFSGGTRETQYF	TGTGCCAGCAGTTTTTCCGGGGGCACCAGGGAGACCCAGTACTTC
TRBD1	TRBJ1-2	TRBV29-1	many	CSVRQGINLNYGYTF	TGCAGCGTTCGACAGGGAATTAATTTGAACTATGGCTACACCTTC
-	TRBJ2-1	TRBV29-1	many	CSVELRKWGSYNEQFF	TGCAGCGTTGAATTGCGGAAATGGGGTTCCTACAATGAGCAGTTCTTC
-	TRBJ2-2	TRBV20-1	-	CSARDLGLLNTGELFF	TGCAGTGCTAGAGATTTAGGGCTACTGAACACCGGGGAGCTGTTTTTT
-	TRBJ2-7	TRBV10-3	-	CAISWAPGTVLQGQYF	TGTGCCATCAGTTGGGCTCCCGGGACGGTGCTCCAGGGGCAGTACTTC
-	TRBJ2-7	TRBV4-1	-	CASSEGTFRGEQYF	TGCGCCAGCAGCGAAGGGACCTTCCGGGGCGAGCAGTACTTC
-	TRBJ2-1	TRBV12-3/TRBV12-4	-	CASSAEGRYNEQFF	TGTGCCAGCAGTGCCGAGGGACGCTACAATGAGCAGTTCTTC
-	TRBJ1-1	TRBV20-1	few	CSARVSREMVTEAFF	TGCAGTGCTAGAGTTAGTAGGGAAATGGTCACTGAAGCTTTCTTT